The sequence of this T cell receptor (beta chain) was determined in a study of blood T cell repertoires in COVID-19. Germline V gene lookup returns CDR1 SGHTA and CDR2 FQGNSA. The CDR3 totals 15 residues. V was trimmed by 1 base and J by 7 bases, leaving 11 bases between them. Original handling: Estimation of nucleated cell counts relied on the amplification of reference gene primers. Clones were read by immunoSEQ multiplex PCR, and TCRdb kept only the in-frame ones, dropping some. The DNA was the basis for D and trimming; V, J and clone size are from that table. The repertoire holds over 75,000 clones, about four fifths seen once, with approximately 15% in the top ten.

The chain carries TRBV7-2 and TRBJ1-6; D uncertain. This TCR was sampled from a human donor in a cohort sampled during active COVID-19. The specimen was peripheral blood. In DNA, the CDR3 is TGTGCCAGCAGCTTAGGGCTCCCGGGGAATTCACCCCTCCACTTT. It is translated as CASSLGLPGNSPLHF. The entire variable domain, with the rest obtained from reference TRBV7-2 and TRBJ1-6, is as follows: GAGVSQSPSNKVTEKGKDVELRCDPISGHTALYWYRQSLGQGLEFLIYFQGNSAPDKSGLPSDRFSAERTGGSVSTLTIQRTQQEDSAVYLCASSLGLPGNSPLHFGNGTRLTVT.